One sample yielded the 21 T cell receptor beta chains listed below, sequenced in a study of T cells after yellow fever vaccination. TCRdb reprocessed the 5' RACE reads with MiXCR, giving one entry per CDR3 protein. The profile shows about 340,000 distinct CDR3 sequences, almost 4% of them singletons. Material: PBMCs, obtained 5 days after the yellow fever booster vaccination. Every receptor here comes from a man aged 18-30 years who received the YFV17D yellow fever vaccine.

In its sample, this clonotype was seen many times. The chain combines TRBV6-2 or TRBV6-3 with TRBJ2-1, with D unclear. Between the trimmed V and J ends, which lost 5 bases and 0 bases, there was a span of 11 bases. The CDR3 length is 15 residues. From germline, CDR1 is MNHEY and CDR2 SVGEGT. The CDR3 is CASSGRASSYNEQFF. CDR3 nucleotides: TGTGCCAGCAGTGGCCGGGCGAGCTCCTACAATGAGCAGTTCTTC.

This clonotype has just one count. This chain uses TRBV2 with TRBJ2-6, with D maybe TRBD1 (6 bases). CDR3 size: 16 residues. Germline lookup yields CDR1 SNHLY and CDR2 FYNNEI. V was cut by 7 bases and J by 2 bases, with 15 bases left in between. CDR3 region: CASIRGQSAGANVLTF. CDR3 nucleotides: TGTGCCAGCATTAGAGGACAGTCAGCTGGGGCCAACGTCCTGACTTTC.

The chain has TRBV6-6 and TRBJ1-6; D call uncertain. The CDR3 has 14 residues. Between the trimmed V and J ends, which lost 7 bases and 4 bases, there was a span of 11 bases. Germline lookup yields CDR1 MNHNY and CDR2 SVGAGI (reference sequence). The CDR3 DNA sequence: TGTGCCAGCAATTGGATAAATTATAATTCACCCCTCCACTTT. It translates to CASNWINYNSPLHF.

The chain uses TRBV29-1 and TRBJ1-2; D not resolved. There are 11 residues in the CDR3. Germline-derived CDR1 and CDR2 are SQVTM and ANQGSEA. Trimming cost V 1 base and J 8 bases, with 8 bases left between them. The CDR3 region has the DNA TGCAGCGTTGAAGTGATCTGGGGCTACACCTTC. This sequence encodes CSVEVIWGYTF.

This clonotype showed up just a few times. This sequence joins TRBV14 and TRBJ2-1, with unresolved D. The germline CDR1 and CDR2 sequences are SGHDN and FVKESK. This CDR3 is built from 15 residues. V was shortened by 1 base and J by 7 bases, with 14 bases between the two germline ends. The CDR3 sequence: CASSQGIGNLNEQFF. In nucleotides, the CDR3 is TGTGCCAGCAGCCAAGGAATAGGAAATTTGAATGAGCAGTTCTTC.

This clonotype was observed a few times. This chain uses TRBV7-6 with TRBJ2-5; TRBD1 is a possible D gene (6 bases). This CDR3 region has 18 residues. Trimming pared 4 bases from V and 6 bases from J, leaving 27 bases between. CDR1 SGHVS and CDR2 FNYEAQ come from the germline V gene. CDR3 in DNA: TGTGCCAGCAGCTCCCCTAGTGGGGGCAGGGTGAAGGGAAAGACCCAGTACTTC. Protein: CASSSPSGGRVKGKTQYF.

This clonotype was detected only a few times. The rearrangement joins TRBV20-1 to TRBJ1-6, with 9 bases lining up with TRBD1. The CDR3 totals 14 residues. Losses at the gene ends were 2 bases for V and 9 bases for J; bases not matched to a gene: 5. Germline loops: CDR1 DFQATT, CDR2 SNEGSKA (reference sequence). CDR3 DNA: TGCAGTGCTAGACCGGGACAGGGAGGTTCACCCCTCCACTTT. Its protein product is CSARPGQGGSPLHF.

This CDR3 reads CASSYSSGANYEQYF. The CDR3 DNA is TGTGCCAGCAGTTACTCTAGCGGGGCGAACTACGAGCAGTACTTC. The J gene is TRBJ2-7, the V gene TRBV6-5, with TRBD2 matching 8 bases. This CDR3 has 15 residues. After removal of 0 bases from V and 3 bases from J, the junction contained 4 bases not matched to a gene. Per germline, CDR1 MNHEY and CDR2 SVGAGI.

V gene TRBV5-5 combines with J gene TRBJ1-6; 9 nucleotides align to TRBD1. The trim removed 4 bases at V and 6 bases at J, leaving 11 bases unmatched. The CDR3 contains 17 residues. Germline V lookup: CDR1 SGHKS, CDR2 YYEKEE (reference sequence). The CDR3 DNA reads as TGTGCCAGCAGCCCACGGACAGGGGTGGGGGTTAATTCACCCCTCCACTTT. This gives the protein CASSPRTGVGVNSPLHF.

J is TRBJ2-7 and V is TRBV18; D is perhaps TRBD1 or TRBD2 (5 bases each). Looked up from germline, CDR1 is KGHSH and CDR2 is LQKENI. The V end was cut by 3 bases, the J end by 3 bases, with 21 bases between. The CDR3 has 17 residues. Written as DNA, the CDR3 is TGTGCCAGCTCACCCTACAGTCCCGGGGCGCAGTACTACGAGCAGTACGTC. It is translated as CASSPYSPGAQYYEQYV.

Many counts were recorded for this clonotype. The genes are TRBV11-2 and TRBJ1-2; TRBD1 agrees at 8 bases. V trimming: 7 bases; J trimming: 5 bases; junction bases outside the gene matches: 3. Germline V gene lookup returns CDR1 SGHAT and CDR2 FQNNGV. This CDR3 region has 12 residues. The CDR3 DNA reads as TGTGCCAGCAATGGACAGGGATATGGCTACACCTTC. Translation: CASNGQGYGYTF. Full variable domain (remainder filled in from reference TRBV11-2 and TRBJ1-2): EAGVAQSPRYKIIEKRQSVAFWCNPISGHATLYWYQQILGQGPKLLIQFQNNGVVDDSQLPKDRFSAERLKGVDSTLKIQPAKLEDSAVYLCASNGQGYGYTFGSGTRLTVV.

With regard to this clonotype: At one end the junction does not follow the germline gene, possibly because of a read error. The gene calls are TRBV12-3 or TRBV12-4 and TRBJ1-6; TRBD1 might be the D (5 bases). There are 15 residues in the CDR3. CDR3 in DNA: TGTGCCGGCAGCCTTCGGGACCCTAGGGACTCACCCCTCCACTTT. As protein: CAGSLRDPRDSPLHF.

This clonotype was observed a few times. The chain carries TRBV7-6 and TRBJ1-5, with 9 positions matching TRBD1. This CDR3 region has 16 residues. The V and J ends lost 0 bases and 6 bases, in that order; junction bases with no gene match: 6. The germline V gene has CDR1 SGHVS and CDR2 FNYEAQ. Here the CDR3 reads CASSLAPGQGTQPQHF. CDR3 nucleotides: TGTGCCAGCAGCTTAGCTCCGGGACAGGGAACTCAGCCCCAGCATTTT. The entire variable domain, with the rest obtained from reference TRBV7-6 and TRBJ1-5, is as follows: GAGVSQSPRYKVTKRGQDVALRCDPISGHVSLYWYRQALGQGPEFLTYFNYEAQQDKSGLPNDRFSAERPEGSISTLTIQRTEQRDSAMYRCASSLAPGQGTQPQHFGDGTRLSIL.

This clonotype showed up many times. The chain has TRBV7-6 and TRBJ1-3; D call uncertain. Germline CDR1 is SGHVS and CDR2 is FNYEAQ. This CDR3 is 17 amino acids long. V gave up 0 bases and J gave up 4 bases, with 16 bases separating them. CDR3 DNA: TGTGCCAGCAGCTTAGCGCATAGGACGGGCGGCGGAAACACCATATATTTT. Its protein is CASSLAHRTGGGNTIYF. Based on the CDR3 plus reference TRBV7-6 and TRBJ1-3, the full variable domain is GAGVSQSPRYKVTKRGQDVALRCDPISGHVSLYWYRQALGQGPEFLTYFNYEAQQDKSGLPNDRFSAERPEGSISTLTIQRTEQRDSAMYRCASSLAHRTGGGNTIYFGEGSWLTVV.

This clonotype was detected ten times or more. The rearrangement uses TRBV14 and TRBJ1-2; 10 bases fit TRBD1. Trimming cost V 4 bases and J 8 bases; bases outside gene matches: 10. CDR3 length: 15 amino acids. Per the germline V gene, CDR1 is SGHDN and CDR2 is FVKESK. The CDR3 DNA reads as TGTGCCAGCAGCCCCTTTGGACAGGGGGTTTGGGGCTACACCTTC. Residues: CASSPFGQGVWGYTF.

This clonotype turned up a few times. The chain carries TRBV11-2 and TRBJ2-1; D gene ambiguous. V was cut by 6 bases and J by 11 bases, with 11 bases left in between. The CDR3 length is 11 residues. Germline loops: CDR1 SGHAT, CDR2 FQNNGV. CDR3 in amino acids: CASSFGRQQFF. In DNA, the CDR3 is TGTGCCAGCAGTTTCGGACGTCAGCAGTTCTTC.

This clonotype turned up a few times. CDR3 sequence (DNA): TGTGCCACTAAACAACAGGGGGCGAACCCGGCCAACGTCCTGACTTTC. It translates to CATKQQGANPANVLTF. The chain is built from TRBV6-5 and TRBJ2-6; 9 nucleotides line up with TRBD1. The CDR3 consists of 16 residues. The V gene end was trimmed by 10 bases and the J gene end by 6 bases; junction bases not matched to a gene: 13. The V gene's germline CDR1 is MNHEY and CDR2 SVGAGI.

This clonotype occurred many times. In nucleotides, the CDR3 is TGTGCCAGCAGCCCCCAATATGAGCAGTTCTTC. Amino acids: CASSPQYEQFF. This chain connects TRBV7-2 to TRBJ2-1; D remains unclear. Deletions cut 5 bases from V and 8 bases from J, with 7 bases between. Germline CDR1 SGHTA, CDR2 FQGNSA. The CDR3 is 11 amino acids.

The table lists this clonotype with many counts. This rearrangement joins TRBV6-5 to TRBJ2-3; D unclear. With 2 bases removed from V and 1 base from J, the gap between germline ends came to 7 bases. Germline CDR1 MNHEY, CDR2 SVGAGI. The CDR3 runs to 14 residues. In nucleotides, the CDR3 is TGTGCCAGCAGTTACGTGTTGCGCACAGATACGCAGTATTTT. Translated, it gives CASSYVLRTDTQYF.

This clonotype was counted only a few times. The rearrangement links TRBV12-5 to TRBJ1-2, with no clear D. V lost 6 bases to trimming and J lost 8 bases, with 7 bases between them. The CDR3 runs to 10 residues. The V gene's germline CDR1 is LGHNT and CDR2 FRNRAP. CDR3 protein: CASGQSGYTF. CDR3 nucleotides: TGTGCTAGTGGGCAGTCGGGCTACACCTTC.

This clonotype has ten or more counts. This chain connects TRBV24-1 to TRBJ1-1; unclear D gene. The germline V and J ends were trimmed by 7 bases and 2 bases, with 7 bases remaining between them. Germline values: CDR1 KGHDR, CDR2 SFDVKD. The CDR3 consists of 12 residues. In nucleotides, the CDR3 is TGTGCCACCAGGGGTACAAACACTGAAGCTTTCTTT. Its translation is CATRGTNTEAFF.